The TCR beta chain under discussion was sequenced for a study of blood T cells in healthy people across ages. A second PCR of roughly 7 to 11 cycles used a sample-barcoded 5' primer and a J-beta primer mix. TCRdb fed the 5' RACE reads into MiXCR, producing one record per CDR3 protein. This table has 910,000 or so distinct CDR3 sequences, roughly 47% appearing once. Each sample used at least 6 million PBMCs. V lost 2 bases and J lost 0, with 11 bases in between. Germline V gene data show CDR1 as DFQATT and CDR2 as SNEGSKA (reference sequence). There are 15 residues in the CDR3. This clonotype was counted a few times.

Sample: blood. The source is a woman in her sixties or seventies in good health. V is TRBV20-1 and J is TRBJ2-1; D unresolved. The CDR3 DNA reads TGCAGTGCTAGAACAGAACCGGGCTCCTACAATGAGCAGTTCTTC. Its translation: CSARTEPGSYNEQFF.